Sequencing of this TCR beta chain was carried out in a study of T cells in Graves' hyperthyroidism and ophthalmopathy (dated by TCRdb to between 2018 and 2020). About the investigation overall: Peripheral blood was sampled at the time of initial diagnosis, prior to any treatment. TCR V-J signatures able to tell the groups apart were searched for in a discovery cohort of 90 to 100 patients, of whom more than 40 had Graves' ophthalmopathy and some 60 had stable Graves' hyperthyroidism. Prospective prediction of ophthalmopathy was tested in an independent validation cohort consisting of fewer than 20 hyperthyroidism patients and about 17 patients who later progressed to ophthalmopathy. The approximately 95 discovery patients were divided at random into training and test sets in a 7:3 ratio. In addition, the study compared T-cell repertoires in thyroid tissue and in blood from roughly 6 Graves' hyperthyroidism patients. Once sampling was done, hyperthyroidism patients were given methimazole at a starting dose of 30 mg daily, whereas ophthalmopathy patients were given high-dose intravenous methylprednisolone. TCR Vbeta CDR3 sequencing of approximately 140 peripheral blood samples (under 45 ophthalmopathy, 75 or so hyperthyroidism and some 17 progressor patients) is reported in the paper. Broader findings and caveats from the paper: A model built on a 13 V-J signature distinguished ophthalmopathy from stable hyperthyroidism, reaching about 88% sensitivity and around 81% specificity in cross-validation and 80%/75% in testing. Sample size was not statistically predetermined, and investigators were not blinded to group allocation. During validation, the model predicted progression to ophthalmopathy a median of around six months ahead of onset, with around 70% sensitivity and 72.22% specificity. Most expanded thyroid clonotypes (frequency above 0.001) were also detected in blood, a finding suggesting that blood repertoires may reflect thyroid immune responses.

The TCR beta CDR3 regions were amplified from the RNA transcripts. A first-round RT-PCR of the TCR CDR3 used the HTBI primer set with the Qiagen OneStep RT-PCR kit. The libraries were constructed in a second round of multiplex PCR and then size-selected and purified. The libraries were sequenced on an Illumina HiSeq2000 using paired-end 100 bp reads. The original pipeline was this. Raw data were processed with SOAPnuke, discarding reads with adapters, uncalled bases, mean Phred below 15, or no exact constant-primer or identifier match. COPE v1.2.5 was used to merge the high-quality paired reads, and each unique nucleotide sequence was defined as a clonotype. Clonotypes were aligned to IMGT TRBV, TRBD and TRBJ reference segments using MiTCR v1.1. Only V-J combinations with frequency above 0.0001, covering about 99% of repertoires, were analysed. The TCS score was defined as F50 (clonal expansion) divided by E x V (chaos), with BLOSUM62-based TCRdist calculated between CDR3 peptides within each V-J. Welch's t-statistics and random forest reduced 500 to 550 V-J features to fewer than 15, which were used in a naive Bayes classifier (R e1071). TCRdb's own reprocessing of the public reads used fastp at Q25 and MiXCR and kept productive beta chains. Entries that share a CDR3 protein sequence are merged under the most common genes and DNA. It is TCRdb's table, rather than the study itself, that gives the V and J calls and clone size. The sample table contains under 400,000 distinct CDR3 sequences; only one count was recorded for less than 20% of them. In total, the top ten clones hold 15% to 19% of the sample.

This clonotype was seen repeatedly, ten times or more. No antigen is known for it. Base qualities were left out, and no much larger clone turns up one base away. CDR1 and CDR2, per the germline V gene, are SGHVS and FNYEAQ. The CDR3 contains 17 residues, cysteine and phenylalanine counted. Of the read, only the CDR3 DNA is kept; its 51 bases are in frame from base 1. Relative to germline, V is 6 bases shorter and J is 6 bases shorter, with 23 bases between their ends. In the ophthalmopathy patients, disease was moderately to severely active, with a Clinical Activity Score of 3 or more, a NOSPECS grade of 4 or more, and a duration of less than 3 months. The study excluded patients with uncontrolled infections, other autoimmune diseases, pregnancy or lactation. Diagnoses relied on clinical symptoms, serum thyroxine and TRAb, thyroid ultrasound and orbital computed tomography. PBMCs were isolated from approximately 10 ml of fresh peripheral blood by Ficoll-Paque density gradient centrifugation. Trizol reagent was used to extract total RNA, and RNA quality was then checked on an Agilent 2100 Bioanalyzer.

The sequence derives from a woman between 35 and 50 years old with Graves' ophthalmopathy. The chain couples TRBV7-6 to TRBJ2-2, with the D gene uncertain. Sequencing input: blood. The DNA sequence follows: TGTGCCAGCAGTCTCCCCCGGCTCGGAAACCCCGCCGGGGAGCTGTTTTTT. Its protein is CASSLPRLGNPAGELFF.